This T cell receptor beta chain was captured in a study of cytomegalovirus exposure and HLA in healthy donors. Study-wide results and limits: Common viral pathogens were later found to be apparently linked to several of the most significant clusters.

A word on this clone: The antigen is unknown.

The primer mix had 60 Vbeta and 13 Jbeta primers. Assay: immunoSEQ multiplex PCR; the TCRdb copy retains only in-frame clones and omits some. The sample holds approximately 200,000 clones, 75% to 80% seen once. This CDR3 spans 15 amino acids. CDR1 is MDHEN and CDR2 is SYDVKM in the germline V gene. V shed 3 bases, J shed 4 bases, and the junction held 8 bases outside the gene matches. The sequence was collected from a man younger than 30 in good health and CMV-seronegative. Sequencing used PBMCs. The chain recombines TRBV28 with TRBJ2-7; 8 nucleotides line up with TRBD1. The DNA of the CDR3 is TGTGCCAGCAGTTTGGTGCAGGGGGCCTCATACGAGCAGTACTTC. Protein product: CASSLVQGASYEQYF.